What follows are 12 T cell receptor beta chains derived from one specimen sequenced in a study of OX40 agonist ivuxolimab in advanced cancers. Libraries were built with the immunoSEQ multiplex PCR assay. Entries here come from immuneACCESS through TCRdb and include only in-frame sequences with V and J called. Some clones fail to appear in such tables; in the studies checked, an unresolved V gene covers under half of the shortfall, and the cause of the remainder is unknown. This sample has 70,000 to 95,000 clones in its table, and roughly nine tenths of those were observed once. Clones ranked in the top ten supply around 0.5% of the sample. The source was CD4+ or CD8+ T cells sorted from blood, collected in a trial of the OX40 agonist ivuxolimab. These receptors originate from an adult with an advanced solid tumor such as melanoma, head and neck, liver or kidney cancer.

The gene calls are TRBV7-2 and TRBJ2-3; D not certain. The CDR3 runs 14 residues. The V and J ends lost 2 bases and 2 bases respectively, with 8 bases between them. Germline V gives CDR1 SGHTA, CDR2 FQGNSA. The CDR3 spells CASSLYRNTDTQYF. The CDR3 DNA reads TGTGCCAGCAGCTTATATAGAAACACAGATACGCAGTATTTT. Full variable domain (missing parts from reference TRBV7-2 and TRBJ2-3): GAGVSQSPSNKVTEKGKDVELRCDPISGHTALYWYRQSLGQGLEFLIYFQGNSAPDKSGLPSDRFSAERTGGSVSTLTIQRTQQEDSAVYLCASSLYRNTDTQYFGPGTRLTVL.

The chain links TRBV19 to TRBJ2-7; 11 nucleotides match TRBD2. The CDR3 loop spans 17 amino acids. The ends lost 6 bases at V and 3 bases at J; junction bases unmatched: 13. CDR1 is LNHDA and CDR2 is SQIVND in the germline V gene (reference sequence). For the CDR3, the DNA is TGTGCCAGTAGCAAACTAGCGGGAGTTAGTGTTGGCTACGAGCAGTACTTC. Protein: CASSKLAGVSVGYEQYF.

V usage is TRBV5-4 and J usage is TRBJ2-3, with D possibly being TRBD1 (6 bases). Germline V CDR1 and CDR2: SGHNT, YYREEE (reference sequence). The CDR3 has 15 residues. V was cut by 5 bases and J by 3 bases, with 16 bases left in between. The CDR3 reads CASRGGQATTDTQYF. The CDR3 bases are TGTGCCAGCAGAGGGGGACAAGCAACGACAGATACGCAGTATTTT.

The rearrangement uses TRBV2 and TRBJ1-1; D remains ambiguous. CDR3 length equals 16 residues. V was clipped by 5 bases and J by 7 bases, with 23 bases between them. Germline lookup yields CDR1 SNHLY and CDR2 FYNNEI. In DNA, the CDR3 is TGTGCCAGCAGTCCCTTCGGGCAGCCACATATATTTGAAGCTTTCTTT. This gives the protein CASSPFGQPHIFEAFF.

The V and J genes are TRBV13 and TRBJ1-1; D unresolved. The CDR3 is 15 residues long. CDR1 is PRHDT and CDR2 is FYEKMQ in the germline V gene (reference sequence). V lost 0 bases to trimming and J lost 0 bases, with 8 bases between them. CDR3 region: CASSLGSRLNTEAFF. DNA for the CDR3: TGTGCCAGCAGCTTAGGCAGCAGACTGAACACTGAAGCTTTCTTT.

J is TRBJ2-7 and V is TRBV10-3; D might be TRBD1 or TRBD2, each matching 5 bases. The CDR3 loop spans 13 amino acids. Trimming removed 6 bases at V and 0 bases at J, with 9 bases between. Germline CDR1 and CDR2: ENHRY and SYGVKD. The CDR3 protein is CAIRGDASYEQYF. The CDR3 bases are TGTGCCATCAGGGGGGACGCCTCCTACGAGCAGTACTTC.

The chain is built from TRBV6-1 and TRBJ2-1, with D perhaps TRBD2 (6 bases). The CDR3 length is 13 residues. V lost 1 base and J lost 10, with 11 bases in between. Germline V gene lookup returns CDR1 MNHNS and CDR2 SASEGT. The CDR3 loop is CASSEVGLGEQFF. The CDR3 region has the DNA TGTGCCAGCAGTGAAGTGGGACTGGGGGAGCAGTTCTTC.

The gene calls are TRBV6-4 and TRBJ1-1; D gene uncertain. CDR1 is MRHNA and CDR2 is SNTAGT in the germline V gene. This CDR3 comprises 13 residues. Trimming took 2 bases from V and 1 from J, leaving 5 bases between them. This CDR3 is CASSDGANTEAFF. The CDR3 DNA is TGTGCCAGCAGTGACGGAGCGAACACTGAAGCTTTCTTT.

V is TRBV6-1 and J is TRBJ2-7; TRBD1 is a possible D gene (6 bases). The ends were cut back, 9 bases at V and 3 bases at J, with 12 bases in the middle. CDR3 length: 12 residues. Germline assignment: CDR1 MNHNS and CDR2 SASEGT. The CDR3 loop reads CASKDSFYEQYF. CDR3 nucleotide sequence: TGTGCCAGTAAGGACAGCTTCTACGAGCAGTACTTC.

Details on this clone: The junction differs from germline at one of its ends, possibly a read error. The chain employs TRBV19 and TRBJ2-1; TRBD2 aligns across 11 bases. CDR1 is LNHDA, CDR2 SQIVND, per germline (reference sequence). The CDR3 runs to 14 residues. In nucleotides, the CDR3 is TGTGCCAGTAGAATAGCGGGAGGGGGTAATGAGCAGTTCTTC. Its translation: CASRIAGGGNEQFF.

About this clone itself: This CDR3 is also generated by other DNA sequences in the sample. V is TRBV18 and J is TRBJ2-5; D is unclear. V shed 3 bases and J shed 4 bases, with 3 bases lying between them. CDR1 KGHSH and CDR2 LQKENI come from the germline V gene. The CDR3 is 11 amino acids. As DNA, the CDR3 is TGTGCCAGCTCACCGGGAGAGACCCAGTACTTC. Amino acid sequence: CASSPGETQYF. Based on the CDR3 plus reference TRBV18 and TRBJ2-5, the full variable domain is NAGVMQNPRHLVRRRGQEARLRCSPMKGHSHVYWYRQLPEEGLKFMVYLQKENIIDESGMPKERFSAEFPKEGPSILRIQQVVRGDSAAYFCASSPGETQYFGPGTRLLVL.

This clone was found once. The chain couples TRBV7-9 to TRBJ1-2; D perhaps matches TRBD1 (5 bases). V dropped 5 bases and J dropped 4 bases, with 14 bases sitting between them. Germline V lookup: CDR1 SEHNR, CDR2 FQNEAQ (reference sequence). This CDR3 is built from 14 residues. This chain's CDR3 is CASSLGTSPYGYTF. The CDR3 nucleotides read TGTGCCAGCAGCCTCGGGACTTCACCCTATGGCTACACCTTC.